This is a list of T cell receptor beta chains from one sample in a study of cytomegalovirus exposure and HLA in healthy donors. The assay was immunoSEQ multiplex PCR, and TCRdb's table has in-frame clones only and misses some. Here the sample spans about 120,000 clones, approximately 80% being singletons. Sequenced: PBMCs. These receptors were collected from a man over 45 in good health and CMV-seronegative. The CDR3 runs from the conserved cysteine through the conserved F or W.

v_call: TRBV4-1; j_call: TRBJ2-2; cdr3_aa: CASSQRTGHGELFF
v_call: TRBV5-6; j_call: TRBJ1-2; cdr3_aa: CASSVDRGFNYGYTF
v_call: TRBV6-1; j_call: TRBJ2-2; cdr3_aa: CASSAAPGLNTGELFF
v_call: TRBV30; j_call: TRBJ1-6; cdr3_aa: CAWGTGEASPNSPLHF
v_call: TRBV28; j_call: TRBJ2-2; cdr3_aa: CASSQGKNTGELFF
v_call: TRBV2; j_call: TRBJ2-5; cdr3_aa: CASTLRLGGLGETQYF
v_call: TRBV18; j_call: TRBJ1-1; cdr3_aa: CASSPGAITEAFF
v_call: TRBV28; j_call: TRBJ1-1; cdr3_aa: CASSPLGRAFF
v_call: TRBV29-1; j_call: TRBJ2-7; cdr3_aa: CSVEETGSGCEQYF
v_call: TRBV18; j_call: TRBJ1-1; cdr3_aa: CASSPRTGTHTEAFF
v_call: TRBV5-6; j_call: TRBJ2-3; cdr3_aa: CASSPGPSGGAGDTQYF